This TCR beta chain is from a study of cytomegalovirus exposure and HLA in healthy donors. Study-wide results and caveats: Reported results showed that the classifier diagnosed cytomegalovirus status with high specificity and sensitivity. While the bulk of TCR sequences proved rare, some public TCRs turned up in many donors.

As to this clone: Antigen specificity is unknown.

60 Vbeta and 13 Jbeta primers were used in PCR. Authors' processing steps: Unique TCR beta chains numbered around 80 million in a later analysis, with roughly 11 million shared. Sequenced by immunoSEQ multiplex PCR; TCRdb stores in-frame clones only, minus some. The DNA was the basis for D and trimming; V, J and clone size are from that table. This table holds about 170,000 clones, about 80% found once. Samples came from healthy bone marrow donors. The sequence derives from a man aged 18 to 29 in good health and CMV-seronegative. The specimen was PBMCs.

The CDR3 region has the DNA TGTGCCGGATACCGGGACAAGCAAGAGACCCAGTACTTC. The encoded protein is CAGYRDKQETQYF. The gene calls are TRBV2 and TRBJ2-5; D is possibly TRBD1 (6 bases). Trimming took off 11 bases at V and 2 bases at J, with 15 bases between the two ends. In germline, CDR1 is SNHLY, CDR2 FYNNEI. The CDR3 is 13 amino acids.